This T cell receptor (beta chain) was sequenced in a study of shared clonotypes between healthy human individuals (dated by TCRdb to about 2020). Context from the whole study: Three men and a couple of women, aged 18 to 49 years, made up the cohort. For each donor, CD4 naive and CD4 memory were each run on three plates, CD8 naive on two plates, and CD8 memory on one plate. To increase sequencing depth and limit assay-specific biases, different laboratories used diverse techniques to prepare libraries and sequence TCR repertoires. To estimate repertoire size and how much clonotype sharing occurs between individuals, the study deeply sequenced the blood TCR repertoires of five healthy adults. Each donor's leukapheresis produced roughly between roughly 0.9 and 8.9 billion PBMCs. The full study reports these points: Sampling was limited to blood, and TCR repertoires in tissue likely differ from TCR repertoires in blood. Compared with non-shared clonotypes, clonotypes shared by all four sorted-subset donors had higher generation probabilities. Incomplete sequencing was indicated by rarefaction of sorted-subset datasets, despite the large sequencing depth. Based on pairwise subsampling, the degree of clonotype sharing among donors was expected to be affected by sequencing depth. The small number of donors limited the genetic and exposure-history diversity represented. Across a handful of donors, approximately 5% of naive CD4, roughly 3.3% of naive CD8, 2.3% of memory CD4, and roughly 0.4% of memory CD8 clonotypes were shared. Naive subsets generally had larger estimated clonotype richness than memory subsets.

This clone was seen just once. Its antigen specificity is not known. Per-base qualities were not stored, and no clone one base away is much larger. In the same sample, other DNA sequences code for this CDR3. V loses 1 base, J loses 3 bases, and the germline ends lie 5 bases apart. The CDR3 measures 12 amino acids from cysteine to phenylalanine. Only CDR3 DNA remains: 36 bases, in frame from the first base. Per the germline V gene (reference sequence), GTSNPN is the CDR1 and SVGIG is the CDR2. TCR CDR3 regions were amplified from genomic DNA by multiplex PCR using the deep immunoSEQ assay. Extracted genomic DNA from each cell subset was spread evenly across all wells of several immunoSEQ 96-well plates, with each plate serving as a replicate. For sorted subsets, 150 to 250 ng of genomic DNA, equivalent to some 30,000 T cell genomes, went into each replicate PCR. The purified libraries were quantified using a Qubit 3.0 fluorometer, sized with a Bioanalyzer 2100, and then quantified again using the KAPA Library Quantification kit. Each immunoSEQ 96-well plate was sequenced on its own single-read 150-cycle Illumina NextSeq 550 flow cell. Per the authors' processing: Because the immunoSEQ output included only junctional sequences and no quality scores, the filtering could not be the same as the filtering used for full-length reads. Sequences were annotated with PyIR, a Python wrapper for IgBLAST v1.9, using IMGT germline references to assign V/J genes and CDR3. Any read was removed if the V/J assignment was weak (E-value above 1e-6), the CDR3 was missing, or the read contained stop codons, out-of-frame junctions, or ambiguous translated residues. V3J clonotypes were defined as sequences sharing an identical inferred V gene, J gene, and CDR3 amino acid sequence. To compute the percentage overlap between repertoires, the number of shared unique clonotypes was divided by the size of the smaller repertoire. RTK rarefaction, the Chao1 estimator, and Recon v2.1 estimates of unobserved clonotypes were used to assess repertoire richness. Generation probabilities for all TCRbeta clonotypes obtained by the gDNA method from a few donors were computed using OLGA. In its TCRdb copy, this immuneACCESS table keeps in-frame sequences only and misses some clones. Where compared with another copy, unresolved V genes explain less than half of these, and the others have no known cause. V and J calls and clone size are copied from that table; D and trimming were computed from the DNA. The sample table records 2 million to 3 million clones; 80% to 95% of these occur just once. The ten largest clones represent 0.36% of the sample.

Healthy HIV-negative adults with no recently reported acute infections or vaccinations were included as donors. Every donor was a Caucasian adult living in Nashville, Tennessee, USA. CD4+ T cells were enriched by magnetic negative selection; naive cells were then positively selected on CD45RA, and the negative fraction formed the memory subset. Blood was collected by leukapheresis, and PBMCs were isolated by Ficoll-Histopaque density gradient centrifugation and then cryopreserved in liquid nitrogen vapor phase. Analytical flow cytometry was used to check the purity and quantity of every magnetically sorted T cell population. Genomic DNA was isolated from each sorted fraction and quantified by UV absorbance on a Nanodrop 2000c.

The chain is encoded by TRBV30 joined to TRBJ2-3; the D gene cannot be resolved reliably. The specimen sequenced was naive CD4+ T cells from PBMCs. Per the publication, the cell subset or site label means: CD45RA+ positively selected. The receptor comes from a man aged 18-30 years in good health. Some clones in this sample may be carry-over from other donors' samples. The base sequence is TGTGCCTGGAGTGAGGGAACAGATACGCAGTATTTT. It encodes CAWSEGTDTQYF.